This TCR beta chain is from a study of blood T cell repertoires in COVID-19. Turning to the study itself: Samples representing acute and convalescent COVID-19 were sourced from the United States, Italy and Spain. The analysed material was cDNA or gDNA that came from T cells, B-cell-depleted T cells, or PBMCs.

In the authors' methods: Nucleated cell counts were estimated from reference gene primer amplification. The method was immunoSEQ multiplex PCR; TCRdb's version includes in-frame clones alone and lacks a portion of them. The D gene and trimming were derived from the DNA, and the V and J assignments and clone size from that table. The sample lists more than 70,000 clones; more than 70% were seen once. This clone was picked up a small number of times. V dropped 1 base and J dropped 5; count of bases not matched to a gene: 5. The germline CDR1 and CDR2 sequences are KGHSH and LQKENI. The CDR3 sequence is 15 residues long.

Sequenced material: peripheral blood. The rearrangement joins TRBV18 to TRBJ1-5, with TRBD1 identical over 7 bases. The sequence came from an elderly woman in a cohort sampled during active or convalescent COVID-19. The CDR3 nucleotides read TGTGCCAGCTCACCACGACAGGGTCTGGATCAGCCCCAGCATTTT. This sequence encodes CASSPRQGLDQPQHF.